This TCR beta chain was identified during a study of spatial heterogeneity in lung cancer. CDR3 length: 17 residues. Germline loops: CDR1 ENHRY, CDR2 SYGVKD. V was cut by 4 bases and J by 0 bases, with 13 bases left in between. The table lists this clonotype with many counts. Its matching antigen is unknown. This beta chain lies outside the target of a library built for alpha chains; its clone size means little. TCRdb called the 5' RACE reads again in MiXCR, with one record for every CDR3 protein. Of about 17,000 distinct CDR3 sequences listed, roughly 6% are singletons. Described time point: sample taken at primary tumor resection. Notes on the study in general: The number of expanded tumor alpha and beta chains correlated with mutation number.

J is TRBJ2-6 and V is TRBV10-3, with D possibly matching TRBD1 (5 bases). This receptor was identified in a male donor with early-stage non-small cell lung cancer. Material: lung tumor tissue, obtained at surgery. The CDR3 DNA sequence: TGTGCCATCAGTGTGGGGCCTTACAGCTCTGGGGCCAACGTCCTGACTTTC. Its protein product is CAISVGPYSSGANVLTF.